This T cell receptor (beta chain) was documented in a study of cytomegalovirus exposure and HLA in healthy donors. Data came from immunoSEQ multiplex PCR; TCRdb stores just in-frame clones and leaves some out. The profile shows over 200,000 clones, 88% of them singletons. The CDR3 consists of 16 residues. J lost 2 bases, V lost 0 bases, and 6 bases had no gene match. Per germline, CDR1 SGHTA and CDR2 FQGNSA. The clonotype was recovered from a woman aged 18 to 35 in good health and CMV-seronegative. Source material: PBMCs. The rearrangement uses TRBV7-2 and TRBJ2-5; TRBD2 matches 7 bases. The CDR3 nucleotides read TGTGCCAGCAGCTTAGCGCTCTCGGGAGGACAAGAGACCCAGTACTTC. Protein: CASSLALSGGQETQYF.